The 14 T cell receptor beta chains below all came from one sample that was sequenced in a study of blood T cell repertoires in COVID-19. The protocol was immunoSEQ multiplex PCR, while the TCRdb copy is restricted to in-frame clones and leaves out a portion. This repertoire shows over 200,000 clones, around 80% found once; its top ten account for approximately 9%. The sequenced sample was peripheral blood. These receptors all come from a man aged 40-55 years with active or convalescent COVID-19.

The chain couples TRBV11-1 to TRBJ2-1, with TRBD2 matching over 8 bases. The ends lost 3 bases at V and 8 bases at J; junction bases unmatched: 9. Germline loops: CDR1 SGHAT, CDR2 FQDESV (reference sequence). The CDR3 is 15 residues long. Here the CDR3 DNA reads TGTGCCAGCAGCTTCGGGGGGGCCGGATATTATGAGCAGTTCTTC. Protein sequence: CASSFGGAGYYEQFF.

This chain connects TRBV27 to TRBJ2-1; the D gene is possibly TRBD2 (6 bases). Trimming shortened V by 2 bases and J by 7 bases, and 12 bases separated the two germline ends. Looked up from germline, CDR1 is MNHEY and CDR2 is SMNVEV (reference sequence). CDR3 length equals 14 residues. The CDR3 here is CASSLASGLNEQFF. CDR3 nucleotides: TGTGCCAGCAGTTTAGCTTCTGGACTAAATGAGCAGTTCTTC.

The chain has TRBV5-4 and TRBJ2-3, with D tentatively TRBD2 (5 bases). The V and J ends lost 5 bases and 0 bases respectively, with 10 bases between them. Germline values: CDR1 SGHNT, CDR2 YYREEE (reference sequence). This CDR3 is 14 amino acids long. The CDR3 nucleotides are TGTGCCAGCAGACAACTAGGGAGCACAGATACGCAGTATTTT. Amino acid sequence: CASRQLGSTDTQYF.

This chain connects TRBV2 to TRBJ1-6, with D maybe TRBD1 (6 bases). CDR1 is SNHLY, CDR2 FYNNEI, per germline. V dropped 5 bases and J dropped 5 bases, with 10 bases sitting between them. There are 14 residues in the CDR3. The CDR3 DNA reads TGTGCCAGCAGTCCCCAGGGGAATAATTCACCCCTCCACTTT. This gives the protein CASSPQGNNSPLHF.

The CDR3 protein is CASTTQYHGYTF. The CDR3 nucleotides are TGTGCCAGCACCACACAGTATCATGGCTACACCTTC. The chain links TRBV7-9 to TRBJ1-2; D gene ambiguous. CDR3 length: 12 residues. Germline V lookup: CDR1 SEHNR, CDR2 FQNEAQ (reference sequence). The ends were cut back, 7 bases at V and 6 bases at J, with 12 bases in the middle. The variable domain in full, with the rest retrieved from reference TRBV7-9 and TRBJ1-2, is DTGVSQNPRHKITKRGQNVTFRCDPISEHNRLYWYRQTLGQGPEFLTYFQNEAQLEKSRLLSDRFSAERPKGSFSTLEIQRTEQGDSAMYLCASTTQYHGYTFGSGTRLTVV.

Remarks on this clone: Other DNA sequences of this sample code for an identical CDR3. The V and J genes are TRBV19 and TRBJ1-1; 8 nucleotides line up with TRBD1. V gave up 6 bases and J gave up 2 bases; unmatched junction bases: 5. The CDR3 has 14 residues. CDR1 and CDR2 from the germline V gene are LNHDA and SQIVND (reference sequence). CDR3 in amino acids: CASSPQGVNTEAFF. CDR3 coding DNA: TGTGCCAGTAGCCCACAGGGGGTAAACACTGAAGCTTTCTTT. The full variable domain, in which reference TRBV19 and TRBJ1-1 provide the parts outside the CDR3, is DGGITQSPKYLFRKEGQNVTLSCEQNLNHDAMYWYRQDPGQGLRLIYYSQIVNDFQKGDIAEGYSVSREKKESFPLTVTSAQKNPTAFYLCASSPQGVNTEAFFGQGTRLTVV.

The rearrangement links TRBV11-2 to TRBJ2-5; D possibly corresponds to TRBD2 (6 bases). Deletions cut 5 bases from V and 4 bases from J, with 20 bases between. The CDR3 has 16 residues. CDR1 is SGHAT, CDR2 FQNNGV, per germline. The DNA for the CDR3 is TGTGCCAGCAGCATGGGTGGACTATCCACCGGAGAGACCCAGTACTTC. Translated, it gives CASSMGGLSTGETQYF.

The chain carries TRBV9 and TRBJ2-1, with TRBD2 identical over 8 bases. In germline, CDR1 is SGDLS, CDR2 YYNGEE. The CDR3 is 15 amino acids. The V and J ends lost 0 bases and 9 bases, in that order; junction bases with no gene match: 8. CDR3 coding DNA: TGTGCCAGCAGCGTAGATGCGGGGGGACCTCGTGAGCAGTTCTTC. Encoded protein: CASSVDAGGPREQFF.

V gene TRBV11-3 combines with J gene TRBJ1-1; tentatively, D is TRBD1 (6 bases). The CDR3 length is 15 residues. V shed 6 bases and J shed 6 bases, with 20 bases lying between them. CDR1 SGHNT and CDR2 YENEEA come from the germline V gene. CDR3 sequence reads: CASRSLGQSPSEAFF. The CDR3, as DNA: TGTGCCAGCAGGTCCCTAGGACAGAGCCCATCTGAAGCTTTCTTT.

This sequence joins TRBV27 and TRBJ1-6; 8 bases agree with TRBD1. The CDR3 consists of 15 residues. The germline gives CDR1 MNHEY, CDR2 SMNVEV (reference sequence). V lost 6 bases to trimming and J lost 7 bases; unmatched junction nucleotides: 8. CDR3 sequence: CASRNGQGTNSPLHF. The CDR3 DNA follows: TGTGCCAGCAGGAACGGACAGGGTACCAATTCACCCCTCCACTTT.

The chain is built from TRBV7-2 and TRBJ2-5, with 7 positions matching TRBD2. The CDR3 contains 15 residues. Germline CDR1 SGHTA, CDR2 FQGNSA. The trim removed 2 bases at V and 6 bases at J, leaving 9 bases unmatched. The CDR3 here is CASSLTTLAVKTQYF. CDR3 bases: TGTGCCAGCAGCTTAACTACCCTAGCGGTCAAGACCCAGTACTTC.

J is TRBJ1-6 and V is TRBV6-5, with a tentative D call TRBD1 (6 bases). V lost 7 bases to trimming and J lost 9 bases, with 16 bases between them. Germline assignment: CDR1 MNHEY and CDR2 SVGAGI. The CDR3 extends over 14 amino acids. This CDR3 reads CASTPGGMGSPLHF. As DNA, the CDR3 is TGTGCCAGCACCCCTGGGGGCATGGGTTCACCCCTCCACTTT.

The V and J genes are TRBV5-6 and TRBJ1-2, with D perhaps TRBD1 (5 bases). Trimming removed 3 bases from V and 5 bases from J, with 5 bases in between. The CDR3 length is 11 residues. Per the germline V gene, CDR1 is SGHDT and CDR2 is YYEEEE. The CDR3 DNA is TGTGCCAGCAGCTCAGGGTATGGCTACACCTTC. This sequence encodes CASSSGYGYTF.

The chain has TRBV7-2 and TRBJ1-3; TRBD1 is a possible D gene (5 bases). V was pared by 3 bases and J by 4 bases, with 13 bases between. Germline assignment: CDR1 SGHTA and CDR2 FQGNSA. CDR3 length equals 15 residues. This chain's CDR3 is CASSFEVGGGNTIYF. The CDR3 DNA follows: TGTGCCAGCAGCTTTGAGGTCGGGGGAGGAAACACCATATATTTT. The full variable domain, rest sourced from reference TRBV7-2 and TRBJ1-3, is GAGVSQSPSNKVTEKGKDVELRCDPISGHTALYWYRQSLGQGLEFLIYFQGNSAPDKSGLPSDRFSAERTGGSVSTLTIQRTQQEDSAVYLCASSFEVGGGNTIYFGEGSWLTVV.